The T cell receptor (beta chain) under discussion was sequenced for a study of beta chain features in type 1 diabetes (dated by TCRdb to about 2018). Background for the entire study: Patients and healthy donors did not differ in mean age, gender distribution, total cell number or subset yield. In the study, recently diagnosed type 1 diabetes patients and matched healthy donors were compared on the TCRB repertoires of their sorted circulating CD4+ T cell subsets. A total of 90 million to 140 million sorted cells were examined across all samples, and RNA yield correlated strongly with the number of cells per subset. Regulatory and stem cell-like memory subsets were obtained from only 8 patients and about 8 healthy donors, while naive and central memory subsets were obtained from all 28 donors. General findings and caveats noted by the study authors: In all four CD4+ subsets, TCRB CDR3 length was moderately but significantly shorter in type 1 diabetes patients. Because small numbers of individuals were included in the HLA sub-analyses, any influence of HLA type on TCRB rearrangement was left unresolved. Because cDNA was sequenced instead of genomic DNA, highly expressing activated cells could be over-represented, though the groups showed no difference in activation or CD3 levels. Naive, central memory and regulatory TCRB repertoires appeared to be more alike among patients than among healthy donors. At VDJ recombination sites, patients with type 1 diabetes made fewer insertions and deleted more nucleotides, a pattern implying thymic rearrangement abnormalities. Shorter templates might have been favored by PCR, but patient and control samples were amplified and corrected together, so both groups would have been affected equally by any skew.

Trimming removed 2 bases from V and 7 bases from J; the gene matches leave 4 bases unexplained. The germline V gene gives CDR1 as SGHTA and CDR2 as FQGTGA. The CDR3 starts with the cysteine, ends with the phenylalanine, and has 15 residues. Of all the DNA, just the CDR3 is kept, 45 bases in frame from base 1. Each donor gave one peripheral blood draw, approximately 110 mL on average, collected into heparinised tubes. Using a panel that included CD45RO, CCR7, CD25, CD127, CD95 and CD27, naive, central memory, regulatory and stem cell-like memory CD4+ T cells were sorted on a BD FACSAria II. Every sorted population had a purity above 95%. PBMCs were separated immediately by Lymphoprep density gradient centrifugation and were stained directly, without being cultured. So that batch effects would be minimized, each experiment stained and sorted samples in pairs, pairing one healthy donor with one patient.

The entire amount of isolated RNA was reverse transcribed using the High Capacity cDNA Reverse Transcription Kit, so the sequenced TCRB transcripts were expressed ones. Naive, central memory and regulatory T cell samples underwent deep immunoSEQ sequencing, averaging around 4 million total reads per sample. After sorted cells were lysed in RLT buffer, RNA was extracted with DNase-treated RNeasy Micro or Mini kits, with the choice depending on cell number. Each cell subset was processed on its own to prevent cross-contamination, while patient and healthy donor samples were processed together. The immunoSEQ multiplex PCR was used to amplify TCRB sequences from cDNA, yielding 87-bp fragments that span the CDR3 region. The amplicons were sequenced using the Illumina HiSeq platform. As for the authors' bioinformatics: Synthetic template baselines were used to correct PCR bias computationally, reads within Hamming distance 2 were collapsed, and singletons that could not be merged were discarded. By aligning reads against IMGT, V, D and J genes, CDR3 length, and insertions or deletions at six rearrangement sites were assigned. Within each subset, clonotype counts were normalized to the number of sorted cells before true diversity and Gini coefficients were calculated with the tcR R package. The overlap coefficient, calculated on TCRB nucleotide sequences, was used to measure repertoire sharing. Out-of-frame TCRB sequences from naive cells were analyzed as a proxy for the pre-selection repertoire. TCRdb retrieved this table from immuneACCESS and kept in-frame rearrangements only. Not all clones are present; in checked studies, unresolved V genes account for under half, and no reason is known for the remainder. That table is the source of V, J and clone size, and D and trimming were worked out from the DNA. Within this sample are approximately 330,000 clones, with around 10% of them counted one time only. The ten biggest clones cover around 0.015% of the sample.

This clone was seen a handful of times. This receptor's antigen is unknown. It has no much larger one-base neighbor in the sample; base qualities were not kept. Sequenced: naive CD4+ T cells from blood. The cell subset or site label on this specimen signifies: true naive CD4+ T cells. This chain is built from TRBV7-3 and TRBJ2-1; the junction holds 11 bases that match TRBD1. This TCR derives from a woman aged 25 to 39 in good health. The encoded CDR3 is CASSLGQGARNEQFF. The nucleotide sequence reads TGTGCCAGCAGCTTAGGACAGGGGGCGCGAAATGAGCAGTTCTTC.